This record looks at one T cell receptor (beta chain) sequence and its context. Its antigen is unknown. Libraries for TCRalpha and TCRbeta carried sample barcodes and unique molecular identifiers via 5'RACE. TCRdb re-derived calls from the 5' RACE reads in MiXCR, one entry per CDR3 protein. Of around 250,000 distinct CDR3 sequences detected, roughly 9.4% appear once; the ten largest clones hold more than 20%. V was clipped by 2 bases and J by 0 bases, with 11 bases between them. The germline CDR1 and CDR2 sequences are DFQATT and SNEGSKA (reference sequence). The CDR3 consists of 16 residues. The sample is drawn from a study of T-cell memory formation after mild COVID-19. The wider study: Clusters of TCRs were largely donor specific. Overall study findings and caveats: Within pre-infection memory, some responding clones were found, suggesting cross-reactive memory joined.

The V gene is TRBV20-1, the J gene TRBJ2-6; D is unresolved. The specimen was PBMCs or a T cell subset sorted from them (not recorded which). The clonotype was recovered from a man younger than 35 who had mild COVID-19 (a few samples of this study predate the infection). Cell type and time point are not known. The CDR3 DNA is TGCAGTGCTAGAAGGGATGGATACTCTGGGGCCAACGTCCTGACTTTC. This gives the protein CSARRDGYSGANVLTF.